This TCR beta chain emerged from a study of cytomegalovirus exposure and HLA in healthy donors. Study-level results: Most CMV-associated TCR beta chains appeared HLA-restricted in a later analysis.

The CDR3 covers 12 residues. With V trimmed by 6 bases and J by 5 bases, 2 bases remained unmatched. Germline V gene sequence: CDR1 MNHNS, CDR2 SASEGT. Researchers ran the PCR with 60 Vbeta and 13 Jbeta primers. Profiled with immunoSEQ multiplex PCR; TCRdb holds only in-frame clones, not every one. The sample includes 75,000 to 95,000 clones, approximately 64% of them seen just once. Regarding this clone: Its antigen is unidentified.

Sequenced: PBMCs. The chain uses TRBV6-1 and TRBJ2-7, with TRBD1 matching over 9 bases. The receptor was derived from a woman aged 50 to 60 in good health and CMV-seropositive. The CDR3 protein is CASRGQGNEQYF. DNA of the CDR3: TGTGCCAGCAGGGGACAGGGAAACGAGCAGTACTTC.